This entry is about one T cell receptor beta chain. Its cognate antigen is unknown. V gave up 2 bases and J gave up 3 bases; unmatched junction bases: 6. Germline CDR1 is SGHTA and CDR2 is FQGNSA. The CDR3 is 15 amino acids. Method: immunoSEQ multiplex PCR; TCRdb's copy keeps in-frame clones and lacks some. The top ten clones hold 10% to 15% of a sample with approximately 470,000 clones, approximately 81% of them seen once. The sample comes from a study of shared clonotypes between healthy human individuals. Study-wide findings and caveats: Donor scarcity curtailed the genetic and exposure-history diversity represented herein.

Every donor was a Caucasian adult from Nashville, Tennessee. Unsorted material relied on about 100 million PBMCs as the source of genomic DNA. This chain links TRBV7-2 with TRBJ1-2; 7 positions match TRBD1. Sequenced: PBMCs. The receptor comes from a woman aged 40 to 49 in good health. Some clones in this sample may be carry-over from other donors' samples. CDR3 in amino acids: CASSLKSGQDYGYTF. CDR3 sequence (DNA): TGTGCCAGCAGCTTAAAGAGTGGACAGGACTATGGCTACACCTTC. The full variable domain, completed using reference TRBV7-2 and TRBJ1-2, is GAGVSQSPSNKVTEKGKDVELRCDPISGHTALYWYRQSLGQGLEFLIYFQGNSAPDKSGLPSDRFSAERTGGSVSTLTIQRTQQEDSAVYLCASSLKSGQDYGYTFGSGTRLTVV.